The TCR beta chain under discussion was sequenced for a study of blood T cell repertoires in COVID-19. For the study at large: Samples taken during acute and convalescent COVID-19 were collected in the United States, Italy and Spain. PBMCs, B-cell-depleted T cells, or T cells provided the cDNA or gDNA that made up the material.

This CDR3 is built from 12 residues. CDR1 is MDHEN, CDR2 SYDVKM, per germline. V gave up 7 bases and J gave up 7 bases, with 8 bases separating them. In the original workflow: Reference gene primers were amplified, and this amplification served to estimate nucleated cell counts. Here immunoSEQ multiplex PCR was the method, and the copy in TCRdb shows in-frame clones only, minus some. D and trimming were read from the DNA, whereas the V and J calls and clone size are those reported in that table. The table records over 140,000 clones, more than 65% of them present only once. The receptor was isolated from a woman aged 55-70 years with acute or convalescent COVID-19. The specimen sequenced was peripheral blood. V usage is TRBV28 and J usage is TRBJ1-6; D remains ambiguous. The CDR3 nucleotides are TGTGCCAGCACGTCAGGAAATTCACCCCTCCACTTT. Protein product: CASTSGNSPLHF.